This T cell receptor beta chain was sequenced for a study of blood T cell repertoires in COVID-19. Study-wide context: Sources were T cells, B-cell-depleted T cells, or PBMCs; the material itself was cDNA or gDNA.

TCRdb's table, derived via immunoSEQ multiplex PCR, lists solely in-frame clones and lacks some. Of 150,000 or so clones detected, roughly 75% appear once; the ten largest clones hold 5.5% to 7%. V lost 7 bases, J lost 0 bases, and 9 bases lay in between. The germline V gene has CDR1 MNHEY and CDR2 SMNVEV (reference sequence). This CDR3 is 13 amino acids long. The gene calls are TRBV27 and TRBJ1-1; perhaps TRBD1 as D (5 bases). Sequenced input: PBMCs or T cells enriched from blood (not recorded which). The receptor's source is a woman aged 45-60 years who had recovered from COVID-19. CDR3 residues: CASTRAVNTEAFF. Written as DNA, the CDR3 is TGTGCCAGCACCAGGGCAGTGAACACTGAAGCTTTCTTT.